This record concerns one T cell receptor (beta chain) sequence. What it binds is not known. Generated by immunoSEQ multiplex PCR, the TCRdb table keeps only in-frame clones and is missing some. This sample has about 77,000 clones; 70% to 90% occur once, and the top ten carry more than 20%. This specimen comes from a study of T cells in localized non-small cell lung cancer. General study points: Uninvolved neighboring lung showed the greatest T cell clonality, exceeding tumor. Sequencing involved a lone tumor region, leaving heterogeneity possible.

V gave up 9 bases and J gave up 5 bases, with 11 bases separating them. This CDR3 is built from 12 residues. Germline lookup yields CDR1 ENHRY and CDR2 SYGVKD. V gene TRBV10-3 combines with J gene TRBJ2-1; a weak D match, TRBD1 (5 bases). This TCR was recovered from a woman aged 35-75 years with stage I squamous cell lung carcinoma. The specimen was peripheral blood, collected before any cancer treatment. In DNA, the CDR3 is TGTGCCATTCTAGGGGTGGACAATGAGCAGTTCTTC. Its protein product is CAILGVDNEQFF.